This T cell receptor (beta chain) was profiled in a study of T cell changes during pregnancy in multiple sclerosis. Generated by immunoSEQ multiplex PCR, the TCRdb table keeps only in-frame clones and is missing some. Of tens of thousands of clones listed, 91% are singletons. In regard to this clone: Other DNA sequences from this sample encode an identical CDR3 as well.

The sample consisted of CD8+ T cells from peripheral blood mononuclear cells, taken in the second trimester of pregnancy. The receptor comes from a female donor with multiple sclerosis, enrolled in a pregnancy study.

This CDR3 reads CASSDSTGGSYNEQFF. The CDR3 DNA reads as TGTGCCAGCAGTGACTCGACCGGGGGGTCCTACAATGAGCAGTTCTTC. The chain uses TRBV6-4 and TRBJ2-1; 7 bases fit TRBD2. Germline lookup yields CDR1 MRHNA and CDR2 SNTAGT. The ends lost 0 bases at V and 1 base at J; junction bases unmatched: 3. This CDR3 is 16 amino acids long.